This T cell receptor (beta chain) stems from a study of T cells after posttransplantation cyclophosphamide. Overall study results and limits: After PTCy, TRB diversity resembled that of CNI/methotrexate controls. Skin or GI-infiltrating T cells shared few TRB sequences with blood.

Comment on this clone: Its target is not known.

This table comes from immunoSEQ multiplex PCR, and its TCRdb copy is limited to in-frame clones, with some not included. Of 15,000 to 20,000 clones in the sample, roughly 80% were seen once. A marrow graft followed busulfan-fludarabine conditioning, with cyclophosphamide on days +3 and +4. The source material was CD8+ T cells sorted from PBMCs, sampled 1903 days after a stem cell transplant with posttransplant cyclophosphamide. This receptor was identified in a female patient between 35 and 55 years old who received an allogeneic stem cell transplant from a related donor, was CMV-positive, and had no GVHD. Some T cells may be provided by the graft donor.

This CDR3 is CASEPTPGSNTEAFF. In DNA, the CDR3 is TGTGCCAGTGAGCCTACCCCCGGGTCCAACACTGAAGCTTTCTTT. The gene calls are TRBV2 and TRBJ1-1; the D is unclear. V shed 9 bases and J shed 2 bases, with 19 bases lying between them. The germline gives CDR1 SNHLY, CDR2 FYNNEI. This CDR3 has 15 residues.